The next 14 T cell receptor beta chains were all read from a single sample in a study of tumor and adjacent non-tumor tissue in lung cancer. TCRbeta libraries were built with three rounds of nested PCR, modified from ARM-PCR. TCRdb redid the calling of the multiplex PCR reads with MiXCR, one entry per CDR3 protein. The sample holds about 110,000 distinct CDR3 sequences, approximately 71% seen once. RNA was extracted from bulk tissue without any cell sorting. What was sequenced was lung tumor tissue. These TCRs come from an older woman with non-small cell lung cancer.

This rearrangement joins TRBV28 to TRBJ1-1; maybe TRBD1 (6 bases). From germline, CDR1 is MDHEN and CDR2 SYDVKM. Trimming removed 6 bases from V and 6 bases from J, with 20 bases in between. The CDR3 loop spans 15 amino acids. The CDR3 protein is CASRPTGGQRAEAFF. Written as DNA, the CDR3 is TGTGCCAGCAGACCTACTGGGGGGCAGAGGGCTGAAGCTTTCTTT.

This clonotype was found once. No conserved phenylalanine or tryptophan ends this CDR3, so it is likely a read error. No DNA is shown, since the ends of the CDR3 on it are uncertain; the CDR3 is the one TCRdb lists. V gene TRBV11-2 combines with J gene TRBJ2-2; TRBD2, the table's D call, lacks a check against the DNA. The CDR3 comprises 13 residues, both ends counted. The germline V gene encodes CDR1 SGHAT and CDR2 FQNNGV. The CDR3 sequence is CASSPRRAGEPFS.

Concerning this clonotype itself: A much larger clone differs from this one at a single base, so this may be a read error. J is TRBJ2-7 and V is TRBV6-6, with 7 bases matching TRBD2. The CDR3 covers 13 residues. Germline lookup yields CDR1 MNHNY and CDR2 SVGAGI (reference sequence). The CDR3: CASSREVSYKQYF. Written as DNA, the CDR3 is TGTGCCAGCTCCCGGGAGGTGTCCTACAAGCAGTACTTC.

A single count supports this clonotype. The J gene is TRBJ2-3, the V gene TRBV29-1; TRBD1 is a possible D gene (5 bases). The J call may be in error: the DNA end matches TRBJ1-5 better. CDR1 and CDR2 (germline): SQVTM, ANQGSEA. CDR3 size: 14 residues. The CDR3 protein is CSVGLAGHTDTQHF. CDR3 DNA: TGCAGCGTCGGACTAGCGGGGCACACAGATACACAGCATTTT.

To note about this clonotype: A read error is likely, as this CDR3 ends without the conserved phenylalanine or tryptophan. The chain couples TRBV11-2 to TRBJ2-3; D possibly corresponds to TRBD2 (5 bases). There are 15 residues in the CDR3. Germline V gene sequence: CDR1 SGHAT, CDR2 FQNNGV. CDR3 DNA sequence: TGTGCCAGCACCTTAGTCACCCGGGGTGCAGATACGCAGTATTTG. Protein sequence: CASTLVTRGADTQYL.

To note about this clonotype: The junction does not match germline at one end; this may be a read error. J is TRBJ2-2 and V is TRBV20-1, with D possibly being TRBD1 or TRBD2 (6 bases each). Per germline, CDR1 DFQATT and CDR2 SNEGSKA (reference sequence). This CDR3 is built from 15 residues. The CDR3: CSTGATGRDTGELFF. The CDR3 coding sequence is TGCAGTACTGGAGCCACAGGGCGGGACACCGGGGAGCTGTTCTTT.

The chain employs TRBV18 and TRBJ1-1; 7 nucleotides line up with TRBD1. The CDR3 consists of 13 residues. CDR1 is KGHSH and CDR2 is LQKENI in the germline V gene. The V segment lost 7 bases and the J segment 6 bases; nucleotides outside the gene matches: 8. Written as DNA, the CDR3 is TGTGCCAGCTACACTATTACAGGGGCTGAAGCTTTCTTT. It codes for CASYTITGAEAFF. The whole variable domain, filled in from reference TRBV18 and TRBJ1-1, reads NAGVMQNPRHLVRRRGQEARLRCSPMKGHSHVYWYRQLPEEGLKFMVYLQKENIIDESGMPKERFSAEFPKEGPSILRIQQVVRGDSAAYFCASYTITGAEAFFGQGTRLTVV.

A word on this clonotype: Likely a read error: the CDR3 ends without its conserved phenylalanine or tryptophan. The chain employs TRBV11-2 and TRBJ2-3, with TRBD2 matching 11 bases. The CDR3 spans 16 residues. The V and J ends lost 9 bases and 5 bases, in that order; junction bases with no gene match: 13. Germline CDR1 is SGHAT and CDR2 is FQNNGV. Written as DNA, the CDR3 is TGTGCCAGTAGCCGAACTCTAGCGGGGGGCATAGATACGCAGTATTCT. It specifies CASSRTLAGGIDTQYS.

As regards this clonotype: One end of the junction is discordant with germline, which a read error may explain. CDR3 loop: CANSRDRTYEQYF. The CDR3 DNA reads as TGCGCCAACAGTAGGGACAGGACCTACGAGCAGTACTTC. This sequence joins TRBV10-2 and TRBJ2-7; 8 bases fit TRBD1. The length of the CDR3 is 13 residues. Per germline, CDR1 WSHSY and CDR2 SAAADI.

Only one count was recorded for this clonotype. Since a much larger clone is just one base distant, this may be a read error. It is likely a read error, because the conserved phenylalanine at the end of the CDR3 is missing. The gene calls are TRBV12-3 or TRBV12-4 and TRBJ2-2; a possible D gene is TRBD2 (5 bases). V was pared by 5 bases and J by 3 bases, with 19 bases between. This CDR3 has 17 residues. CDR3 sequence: CASSTDYGNQDTGELFL. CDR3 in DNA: TGTGCCAGCAGTACCGACTACGGGAATCAGGACACCGGGGAGCTGTTTTTA.

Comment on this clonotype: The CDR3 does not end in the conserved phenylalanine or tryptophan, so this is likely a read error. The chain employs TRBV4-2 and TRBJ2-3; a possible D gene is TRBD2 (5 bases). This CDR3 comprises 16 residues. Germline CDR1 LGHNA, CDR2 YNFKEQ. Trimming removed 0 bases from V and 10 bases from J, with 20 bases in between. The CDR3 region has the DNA TGTGCCAGCAGCCAAGAGGGTACTTCCCCGGGATATGCGCAGTATCTT. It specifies CASSQEGTSPGYAQYL.

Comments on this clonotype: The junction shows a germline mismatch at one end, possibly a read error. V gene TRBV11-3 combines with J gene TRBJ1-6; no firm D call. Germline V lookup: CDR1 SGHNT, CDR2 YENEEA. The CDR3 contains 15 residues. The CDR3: CTSSLEDGYDSPLHF. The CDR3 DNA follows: TGTACCAGCAGCTTAGAGGACGGATATGATTCACCCCTCCACTTT.

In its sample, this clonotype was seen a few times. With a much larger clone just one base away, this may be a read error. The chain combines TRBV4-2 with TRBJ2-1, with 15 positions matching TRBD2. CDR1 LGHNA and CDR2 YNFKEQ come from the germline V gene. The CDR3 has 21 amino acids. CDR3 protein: CASSQKGGLAGGLTPYNVQFF. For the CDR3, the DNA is TGTGCCAGCAGTCAGAAGGGGGGACTAGCGGGGGGCCTCACCCCATACAATGTGCAGTTCTTC.

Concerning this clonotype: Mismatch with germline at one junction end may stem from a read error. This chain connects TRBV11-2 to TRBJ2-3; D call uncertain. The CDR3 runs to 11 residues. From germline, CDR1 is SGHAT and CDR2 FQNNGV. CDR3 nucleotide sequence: TGTGACAGCTGCTTAACAGAAACGCAGTATTTT. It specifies CDSCLTETQYF.